These 14 T cell receptor beta chains came from one sample sequenced in a study of beta chain features in type 1 diabetes. The entirety of the isolated RNA underwent reverse transcription, so expressed TCRB transcripts were sequenced. The assay was immunoSEQ multiplex PCR, and TCRdb's table has in-frame clones only and misses some. The sample lists roughly 400,000 clones; over 12% were seen once. Sample: naive CD4+ T cells from blood. The receptors originated from a woman under 30 in good health.

This clone was detected a few times. V gene TRBV7-9 combines with J gene TRBJ2-3; the D is unclear. The V gene's germline CDR1 is SEHNR and CDR2 FQNEAQ (reference sequence). V was pared by 5 bases and J by 8 bases, with 8 bases between. CDR3 length: 11 amino acids. This CDR3 is CASSGHGTQYF. In DNA form, the CDR3 reads TGTGCCAGCAGCGGTCACGGTACGCAGTATTTT. The whole variable domain, remainder taken from reference TRBV7-9 and TRBJ2-3, is DTGVSQNPRHKITKRGQNVTFRCDPISEHNRLYWYRQTLGQGPEFLTYFQNEAQLEKSRLLSDRFSAERPKGSFSTLEIQRTEQGDSAMYLCASSGHGTQYFGPGTRLTVL.

Only a few counts were recorded for this clone. V gene TRBV2 combines with J gene TRBJ1-1; 10 nucleotides line up with TRBD1. CDR1 and CDR2 (germline): SNHLY, FYNNEI. The J segment lost 5 bases and the V segment lost 10 bases, leaving 10 bases of the junction unmatched. The length of the CDR3 is 14 residues. In nucleotides, the CDR3 is TGTGCCAACCTACATGGGACAGGGGTTACTGAAGCTTTCTTT. It yields the protein CANLHGTGVTEAFF.

Only one count was recorded for this clone. The J gene is TRBJ1-2, the V gene TRBV5-1, with 8 bases identical to TRBD1. The germline V gene encodes CDR1 SGHRS and CDR2 YFSETQ. This CDR3 comprises 12 residues. Unmatched junction bases numbered 3, after V lost 4 bases and J lost 7 bases. In nucleotides, the CDR3 is TGCGCCAGCAGCGTACAGGGGGTTGGCTACACCTTC. Protein product: CASSVQGVGYTF.

The chain is built from TRBV23-1 and TRBJ1-1, with 7 nucleotides matching TRBD1. TRBV23-1 has ORF status, its function being uncertain. This CDR3 contains 17 residues. The V segment lost 0 bases and the J segment 3 bases; nucleotides outside the gene matches: 10. The CDR3 reads CASSQSRQGVCHTEAFF. The CDR3 nucleotides read TGCGCCAGCAGTCAATCGCGACAGGGAGTTTGCCACACTGAAGCTTTCTTT.

This chain joins TRBV9 and TRBJ1-2, with D maybe TRBD1 (6 bases). V lost 4 bases and J 4 bases, leaving 14 bases between the germline ends. This CDR3 contains 14 residues. Germline V CDR1 and CDR2: SGDLS, YYNGEE. CDR3 in amino acids: CASSPQGTSYGYTF. The DNA of the CDR3 is TGTGCCAGCAGCCCCCAGGGGACAAGCTATGGCTACACCTTC.

This clone has a handful of counts. This sequence joins TRBV4-1 and TRBJ2-7, with a tentative D call TRBD1 (5 bases). The germline gives CDR1 MGHRA, CDR2 YSYEKL. Trimming removed 3 bases at V and 2 bases at J, with 14 bases between. The CDR3 extends over 15 amino acids. CDR3 region: CASSQSEPGTYEQYF. CDR3 DNA: TGCGCCAGCAGCCAGTCAGAGCCAGGGACCTACGAGCAGTACTTC.

This rearrangement joins TRBV30 to TRBJ1-5; 9 nucleotides align to TRBD1. The trim removed 2 bases at V and 2 bases at J, leaving 7 bases unmatched. CDR1 and CDR2 from the germline V gene are GTSNPN and SVGIG (reference sequence). The CDR3 totals 16 residues. The CDR3 region has the DNA TGTGCCTGGAGTCCCGGGACAGGGTTAGGCAATCAGCCCCAGCATTTT. Amino acid sequence: CAWSPGTGLGNQPQHF. Based on the CDR3 plus reference TRBV30 and TRBJ1-5, the full variable domain is SQTIHQWPATLVQPVGSPLSLECTVEGTSNPNLYWYRQAAGRGLQLLFYSVGIGQISSEVPQNLSASRPQDRQFILSSKKLLLSDSGFYLCAWSPGTGLGNQPQHFGDGTRLSIL.

The J gene is TRBJ2-3, the V gene TRBV2, with D possibly matching TRBD2 (6 bases). V lost 5 bases and J 6 bases, leaving 12 bases between the germline ends. CDR1 is SNHLY and CDR2 is FYNNEI in the germline V gene. CDR3 size: 13 residues. CDR3 DNA sequence: TGTGCCAGCAGTCGGGACTTGGGGGATACGCAGTATTTT. Encoded protein: CASSRDLGDTQYF.

The rearrangement joins TRBV6-5 to TRBJ2-5; D remains ambiguous. The CDR3 runs 14 residues. Trimming removed 5 bases at V and 1 base at J, with 11 bases between. Germline V lookup: CDR1 MNHEY, CDR2 SVGAGI. CDR3 bases: TGTGCCAGCAGTCTTAGCTACGTCCAAGAGACCCAGTACTTC. This encodes CASSLSYVQETQYF.

In its sample, this clone was seen a few times. The sample holds other DNA sequences that translate to the same CDR3. The chain couples TRBV9 to TRBJ2-1; 12 bases map to TRBD2. Germline V lookup: CDR1 SGDLS, CDR2 YYNGEE. This CDR3 has 15 amino acids. With V trimmed by 0 bases and J by 7 bases, 2 bases remained unmatched. The CDR3 here is CASSVGLAGGNEQFF. The CDR3 DNA reads TGTGCCAGCAGCGTAGGGCTAGCGGGGGGGAATGAGCAGTTCTTC.

This clone has only a few counts. This rearrangement joins TRBV28 to TRBJ1-1; no reliable D call. Germline CDR1 MDHEN, CDR2 SYDVKM. V was shortened by 5 bases and J by 3 bases, with 4 bases between the two germline ends. The CDR3 is made up of 11 amino acids. Written as DNA, the CDR3 is TGTGCCAGCAGTACGGACACTGAAGCTTTCTTT. This encodes CASSTDTEAFF.

This clone was seen a handful of times. The same CDR3 also results from other DNA sequences found in this sample. The V gene is TRBV29-1, the J gene TRBJ2-1; maybe TRBD2 (5 bases). The CDR3 runs to 11 residues. Trimming pared 4 bases from V and 7 bases from J, leaving 8 bases between. CDR1 SQVTM and CDR2 ANQGSEA come from the germline V gene. The CDR3 is CSVGGVNEQFF. The CDR3 coding sequence is TGCAGCGTTGGGGGAGTGAATGAGCAGTTCTTC.

The CDR3 DNA follows: TGTGCCAGCAGTGGCGGGACCTTCGGTGGCTACACCTTC. Translation: CASSGGTFGGYTF. The chain carries TRBV25-1 and TRBJ1-2; TRBD1 might be the D (5 bases). Deletions cut 4 bases from V and 7 bases from J, with 13 bases between. Germline loops: CDR1 MGHDK, CDR2 SYGVNS. The CDR3 loop spans 13 amino acids.

This clone has a handful of counts. V and J are TRBV9 and TRBJ2-3; TRBD2 agrees at 8 bases. The CDR3 consists of 17 residues. V shed 0 bases, J shed 0 bases, and the junction held 6 bases outside the gene matches. Germline values: CDR1 SGDLS, CDR2 YYNGEE. The CDR3 spells CASSVGAGTRSTDTQYF. CDR3 in DNA: TGTGCCAGCAGCGTAGGTGCAGGGACTAGAAGCACAGATACGCAGTATTTT.